The 30 T cell receptor beta chains below were found in one sample sequenced in a study of OX40 agonist ivuxolimab in advanced cancers. Clones were sequenced by immunoSEQ multiplex PCR, and TCRdb holds only the in-frame ones, with some missing. The data contain about 58,000 clones, over 80% of them seen just once; the ten biggest clones take up 2.5% to 3.5%. The sequencing here drew on CD4+ or CD8+ T cells sorted from blood, taken in a trial of the OX40 agonist ivuxolimab. These receptors were obtained from an adult with an advanced solid tumor such as melanoma, head and neck, liver or kidney cancer.

The chain has TRBV4-3 and TRBJ1-5; 9 bases match TRBD1. The junction had 7 bases not matched to a gene; V was cut back by 1 base and J by 6 bases. From germline, CDR1 is LGHNA and CDR2 YSLEER. The CDR3 consists of 16 residues. CDR3 nucleotide sequence: TGCGCCAGCAGCCAAGGAACAGGGGGCCGGATTCAGCCCCAGCATTTT. It specifies CASSQGTGGRIQPQHF.

The chain joins TRBV30 to TRBJ1-1; D is unclear. This CDR3 contains 16 residues. Between the trimmed V and J ends, which lost 4 bases and 0 bases, there was a span of 18 bases. Per the germline V gene, CDR1 is GTSNPN and CDR2 is SVGIG (reference sequence). This chain's CDR3 is CAWIAPGSPMNTEAFF. The CDR3 region has the DNA TGTGCCTGGATTGCCCCAGGCTCTCCCATGAACACTGAAGCTTTCTTT.

This chain joins TRBV9 and TRBJ2-3; D not resolved. The CDR3 has 13 residues. In germline, CDR1 is SGDLS, CDR2 YYNGEE. Trimming removed 7 bases at V and 2 bases at J, with 11 bases between. The CDR3: CASGLYPTDTQYF. The CDR3 nucleotides read TGTGCCAGCGGCCTTTACCCCACAGATACGCAGTATTTT.

CDR3 nucleotides: TGTGCCAGCAGTTTATTCCGGCTAGCGGCTAACACCGGGGAGCTGTTTTTT. Its translation: CASSLFRLAANTGELFF. V usage is TRBV27 and J usage is TRBJ2-2; TRBD2 matches 7 bases. Germline V gives CDR1 MNHEY, CDR2 SMNVEV (reference sequence). The CDR3 length is 17 residues. Losses at the gene ends were 1 base for V and 2 bases for J; bases not matched to a gene: 7.

The chain recombines TRBV14 with TRBJ2-2; possibly TRBD2 for D (5 bases). This CDR3 is built from 16 residues. Trimming shortened V by 4 bases and J by 7 bases, and 19 bases separated the two germline ends. From germline, CDR1 is SGHDN and CDR2 FVKESK. CDR3 nucleotide sequence: TGTGCCAGCAGCCCAGCCGGGGTTAGCGTGGGCGGGGAGCTGTTTTTT. Translating it yields CASSPAGVSVGGELFF.

This chain links TRBV6-6 with TRBJ1-3; D is ambiguous. Germline V lookup: CDR1 MNHNY, CDR2 SVGAGI (reference sequence). V was trimmed by 6 bases and J by 1 base, leaving 13 bases between them. CDR3 size: 15 residues. CDR3 region: CASRPPNLSGNTIYF. CDR3 sequence (DNA): TGTGCCAGCAGACCCCCTAACCTTTCTGGAAACACCATATATTTT.

This rearrangement joins TRBV5-1 to TRBJ1-1; 7 bases match TRBD1. V trimming: 4 bases; J trimming: 1 base; junction bases outside the gene matches: 7. Germline lookup yields CDR1 SGHRS and CDR2 YFSETQ. The CDR3 length is 15 residues. The CDR3 is CASSLPDRANTEAFF. In DNA form, the CDR3 reads TGCGCCAGCAGCCTCCCTGACAGGGCGAACACTGAAGCTTTCTTT.

The chain has TRBV7-2 and TRBJ2-2; no clear D gene. The CDR3 extends over 14 amino acids. Trimming cost V 2 bases and J 5 bases, with 9 bases left between them. Per germline, CDR1 SGHTA and CDR2 FQGNSA. The CDR3 coding sequence is TGTGCCAGCAGCTTATATAGTCAAACCGGGGAGCTGTTTTTT. Protein sequence: CASSLYSQTGELFF.

Turning to this clone: Sequence at one end of the junction differs from germline and may be a read error. This rearrangement joins TRBV9 to TRBJ2-3; possibly TRBD1 for D (5 bases). The germline gives CDR1 SGDLS, CDR2 YYNGEE. The CDR3 has 14 residues. CDR3 protein: CASSVGRVTNTQYF. The CDR3 bases are TGTGCCAGCAGCGTAGGCAGGGTCACAAATACGCAGTATTTT. The full variable domain, completed using reference TRBV9 and TRBJ2-3, is DSGVTQTPKHLITATGQRVTLRCSPRSGDLSVYWYQQSLDQGLQFLIQYYNGEERAKGNILERFSAQQFPDLHSELNLSSLELGDSALYFCASSVGRVTNTQYFGPGTRLTVL.

The genes are TRBV4-3 and TRBJ1-6; tentatively, D is TRBD1 (5 bases). This CDR3 has 17 residues. V was clipped by 0 bases and J by 0 bases, with 9 bases between them. The V gene's germline CDR1 is LGHNA and CDR2 YSLEER. The CDR3 region is CASSQDVGGSYNSPLHF. The CDR3 DNA reads as TGCGCCAGCAGCCAAGATGTTGGGGGCTCCTATAATTCACCCCTCCACTTT.

The chain links TRBV7-8 to TRBJ2-2; TRBD2 matches at 11 bases. V trimming: 8 bases; J trimming: 3 bases; junction bases outside the gene matches: 5. The CDR3 covers 15 residues. The V gene's germline CDR1 is SGHVS and CDR2 FQNEAQ. Written as DNA, the CDR3 is TGTGCCAGCCACTTTAGCGGGGGGGACACCGGGGAGCTGTTTTTT. Encoded protein: CASHFSGGDTGELFF.

The sample holds one count of this clone. This chain connects TRBV7-2 to TRBJ2-3, with D unresolved. The CDR3 length is 12 residues. V was pared by 6 bases and J by 5 bases, with 9 bases between. Germline V gene lookup returns CDR1 SGHTA and CDR2 FQGNSA. In DNA, the CDR3 is TGTGCCAGCAGTTTTCCCAGAGATACGCAGTATTTT. It encodes CASSFPRDTQYF.

The chain has TRBV27 and TRBJ2-7; maybe TRBD2 (6 bases). V lost 3 bases, J lost 4 bases, and 22 bases lay in between. This CDR3 is built from 17 residues. The germline V gene encodes CDR1 MNHEY and CDR2 SMNVEV (reference sequence). The CDR3 DNA reads as TGTGCCAGCAGTTTGGGACTCCTGGGCAGGGTTGGTTACGAGCAGTACTTC. It is translated as CASSLGLLGRVGYEQYF.

The V call is TRBV6-6, the J call TRBJ2-7, with a tentative D call TRBD2 (5 bases). In germline, CDR1 is MNHNY, CDR2 SVGAGI (reference sequence). V was cut by 2 bases and J by 7 bases, with 12 bases left in between. The CDR3 consists of 13 residues. This CDR3 reads CASSYPFPGEQYF. The DNA of the CDR3 is TGTGCCAGCAGTTACCCTTTCCCGGGGGAGCAGTACTTC.

This chain uses TRBV5-1 with TRBJ1-1, with D possibly matching TRBD1 (6 bases). The CDR3 has 13 residues. Between the trimmed V and J ends, which lost 8 bases and 2 bases, there was a span of 13 bases. CDR1 SGHRS and CDR2 YFSETQ come from the germline V gene. For the CDR3, the DNA is TGCGCCAGTTCGACAGGAGCTAACACTGAAGCTTTCTTT. This encodes CASSTGANTEAFF.

The CDR3: CASSVDQGDGEKLFF. CDR3 sequence (DNA): TGTGCCAGCAGCGTAGACCAGGGTGACGGGGAAAAACTGTTTTTT. The gene calls are TRBV9 and TRBJ1-4; possibly TRBD1 for D (5 bases). Germline-derived CDR1 and CDR2 are SGDLS and YYNGEE. V lost 0 bases to trimming and J lost 8 bases, with 14 bases between them. The CDR3 length is 15 residues.

The chain carries TRBV7-3 and TRBJ2-1, with 15 bases identical to TRBD2. Germline-derived CDR1 and CDR2 are SGHTA and FQGTGA. The V gene end was trimmed by 5 bases and the J gene end by 7 bases; junction bases not matched to a gene: 3. The CDR3 has 15 amino acids. The CDR3 DNA is TGTGCCAGCAGCCCAGGGACTAGCGGGGGGAATGAGCAGTTCTTC. Translation gives CASSPGTSGGNEQFF.

This chain joins TRBV25-1 and TRBJ2-1; 8 bases agree with TRBD2. Germline V gene data show CDR1 as MGHDK and CDR2 as SYGVNS. The ends lost 7 bases at V and 7 bases at J; junction bases unmatched: 9. The CDR3 runs 14 residues. In DNA form, the CDR3 reads TGTGCCAGCACCCGGGGGGGCGAGACTAATGAGCAGTTCTTC. Translating it yields CASTRGGETNEQFF.

The rearrangement joins TRBV4-1 to TRBJ2-3; D unresolved. The V end was cut by 4 bases, the J end by 4 bases, with 9 bases between. Germline values: CDR1 MGHRA, CDR2 YSYEKL. This CDR3 has 13 residues. The CDR3 DNA sequence: TGCGCCAGCAGCCTCCAAAATGCAGATACGCAGTATTTT. Translating it yields CASSLQNADTQYF.

The CDR3 DNA is TGTGCCAGCAGCCCCCCCGGGAGGCAGTTCTTC. This codes for CASSPPGRQFF. The chain recombines TRBV5-8 with TRBJ2-1; perhaps TRBD2 as D (6 bases). This CDR3 is built from 11 residues. V shed 4 bases and J shed 12 bases, with 11 bases lying between them. Germline values: CDR1 SGHTS, CDR2 YDEGEE.

The V call is TRBV7-3, the J call TRBJ1-3; D gene unclear. Looked up from germline, CDR1 is SGHTA and CDR2 is FQGTGA. CDR3 length: 14 amino acids. V was trimmed by 2 bases and J by 1 base, leaving 6 bases between them. CDR3 nucleotides: TGTGCCAGCAGCTTAGGGGTTTCTGGAAACACCATATATTTT. Translation: CASSLGVSGNTIYF. The variable domain in full, with the rest retrieved from reference TRBV7-3 and TRBJ1-3, is GAGVSQTPSNKVTEKGKYVELRCDPISGHTALYWYRQSLGQGPEFLIYFQGTGAADDSGLPNDRFFAVRPEGSVSTLKIQRTERGDSAVYLCASSLGVSGNTIYFGEGSWLTVV.

The gene calls are TRBV5-3 and TRBJ1-2; D remains ambiguous. TRBV5-3 is annotated as an ORF whose role is uncertain. V was shortened by 0 bases and J by 4 bases, with 10 bases between the two germline ends. This CDR3 spans 14 amino acids. The CDR3 is CARSLVGRGYGYTF. The CDR3 bases are TGTGCCAGAAGCTTGGTGGGCCGGGGCTATGGCTACACCTTC.

The chain combines TRBV7-5 with TRBJ1-1; the DNA was not used to check the table's D call, TRBD1. TRBV7-5 has pseudogene status. The CDR3 is 18 amino acids. The CDR3 reads CARSSDNSDSRGGTEAFF. In DNA form, the CDR3 reads TGTGCCAGAAGCTCAGATAACTCGGATTCACGAGGGGGCACTGAAGCTTTCTTT.

The chain recombines TRBV6-5 with TRBJ2-7, with TRBD1 matching 9 bases. Germline V gene lookup returns CDR1 MNHEY and CDR2 SVGAGI. J gave up 0 bases and V 6 bases, and 6 bases lay outside the gene matches. The CDR3 has 15 residues. CDR3 DNA: TGTGCCAGCAGGACCGGGACAGGGAGCTCCTACGAGCAGTACTTC. Translated: CASRTGTGSSYEQYF.

This clone has just one count. V gene TRBV2 combines with J gene TRBJ2-3; D might be TRBD1 (5 bases). CDR3 length: 13 residues. V was clipped by 4 bases and J by 3 bases, with 8 bases between them. Germline V gene lookup returns CDR1 SNHLY and CDR2 FYNNEI. CDR3 amino acids: CASSGQGTDTQYF. CDR3 bases: TGTGCCAGCAGTGGGCAGGGAACAGATACGCAGTATTTT.

V usage is TRBV19 and J usage is TRBJ1-2; D is unclear. The CDR3 totals 14 residues. Germline lookup yields CDR1 LNHDA and CDR2 SQIVND (reference sequence). The V and J ends lost 1 base and 4 bases respectively, with 10 bases between them. In DNA, the CDR3 is TGTGCCAGTAGTATAGCCCTCGGTGCCTATGGCTACACCTTC. Its translation is CASSIALGAYGYTF.

This clone turned up a few times. This chain joins TRBV21-1 and TRBJ1-2. TRBV21-1 is shown as a pseudogene. The CDR3 consists of 17 residues. The CDR3 DNA reads TGTGCCAGCAGCCCCTCTCGTGGGAGGGGAACCGAATATGGCTACACCTTC. This translates into CASSPSRGRGTEYGYTF.

About this clone: At one boundary the junction diverges from the germline segment, which might be a read error. V usage is TRBV7-7 and J usage is TRBJ2-5; D unresolved. Germline V gene data show CDR1 as SSHAT and CDR2 as FNYEAQ (reference sequence). This CDR3 has 14 amino acids. Here the CDR3 DNA reads TGTGCTAGCAGCCTATTGGCAGTACAAGAGACCCAGTACTTC. Encoded protein: CASSLLAVQETQYF.

This chain links TRBV5-4 with TRBJ1-1; 9 bases are a match to TRBD1. This CDR3 has 14 residues. CDR1 is SGHNT, CDR2 YYREEE, per germline (reference sequence). Trimming at V came to 3 bases and at J to 11 bases, leaving 11 bases not matched to a gene. The CDR3 spells CASSSSTGGFWAFF. DNA for the CDR3: TGTGCCAGCAGCTCGAGCACAGGGGGCTTTTGGGCTTTCTTT. The variable domain in full, completed from reference TRBV5-4 and TRBJ1-1, reads ETGVTQSPTHLIKTRGQQVTLRCSSQSGHNTVSWYQQALGQGPQFIFQYYREEENGRGNFPPRFSGLQFPNYSSELNVNALELDDSALYLCASSSSTGGFWAFFGQGTRLTVV.

The chain employs TRBV2 and TRBJ1-6; TRBD1 agrees at 9 bases. The CDR3 extends over 14 amino acids. With V trimmed by 4 bases and J by 8 bases, 3 bases remained unmatched. Germline V CDR1 and CDR2: SNHLY, FYNNEI. Here the CDR3 DNA reads TGTGCCAGCAGTGGATGGGACAGGGATTCACCCCTCCACTTT. As protein: CASSGWDRDSPLHF. Full variable domain (outside the CDR3, taken from reference TRBV2 and TRBJ1-6): EPEVTQTPSHQVTQMGQEVILRCVPISNHLYFYWYRQILGQKVEFLVSFYNNEISEKSEIFDDQFSVERPDGSNFTLKIRSTKLEDSAMYFCASSGWDRDSPLHFGNGTRLTVT.